Listed here are 16 T cell receptor beta chains from one sample, sequenced in a study of cytomegalovirus exposure and HLA in healthy donors. Use of 60 Vbeta and 13 Jbeta primers characterized the PCR. This table comes from immunoSEQ multiplex PCR, and its TCRdb copy is limited to in-frame clones, with some not included. Counted here are 150,000 to 200,000 clones, roughly 87% occurring once; the ten biggest clones make up 1% to 1.4%. The sequenced sample was PBMCs. The source is a boy aged 2 to 10 in good health and CMV-seronegative.

This clone was counted a single time. In nucleotides, the CDR3 is TGTGCCAGCAGCTTGACTAGCGGGGGACTCACAGATACGCAGTATTTT. Translation: CASSLTSGGLTDTQYF. The chain uses TRBV5-4 and TRBJ2-3; 11 positions match TRBD2. CDR3 size: 16 residues. CDR1 is SGHNT, CDR2 YYREEE, per germline (reference sequence). V shed 1 base, J shed 2 bases, and the junction held 3 bases outside the gene matches.

V usage is TRBV6-1 and J usage is TRBJ1-1; the D gene is possibly TRBD1 (5 bases). Germline V gene data show CDR1 as MNHNS and CDR2 as SASEGT. The ends were cut back, 1 base at V and 3 bases at J, with 12 bases in the middle. The CDR3 covers 15 residues. The CDR3 sequence is CASSEVEGRDTEAFF. For the CDR3, the DNA is TGTGCCAGCAGTGAAGTAGAGGGGAGGGACACTGAAGCTTTCTTT.

The chain employs TRBV5-1 and TRBJ1-5, with a weak D call TRBD1 (6 bases). The germline V and J ends were trimmed by 2 bases and 5 bases, with 11 bases remaining between them. Germline V gene sequence: CDR1 SGHRS, CDR2 YFSETQ. CDR3 length: 14 residues. The CDR3 bases are TGCGCCAGCAGCTTAGGGGGAATTGATCAGCCCCAGCATTTT. Translated: CASSLGGIDQPQHF.

The rearrangement links TRBV27 to TRBJ1-6; 7 positions match TRBD1. The CDR3 has 15 amino acids. Trimming removed 7 bases from V and 1 base from J; junction bases left unmatched: 4. CDR1 is MNHEY and CDR2 is SMNVEV in the germline V gene (reference sequence). The CDR3 here is CASTRGSSYNSPLHF. Written as DNA, the CDR3 is TGTGCCAGCACCAGGGGGTCGTCCTATAATTCACCCCTCCACTTT.

The chain has TRBV6-5 and TRBJ2-1; maybe TRBD1 (5 bases). Germline V CDR1 and CDR2: MNHEY, SVGAGI. The germline V and J ends were trimmed by 0 bases and 5 bases, with 8 bases remaining between them. CDR3 length: 14 amino acids. The CDR3 loop is CASSYSPRDNEQFF. DNA of the CDR3: TGTGCCAGCAGTTACTCGCCCAGGGACAATGAGCAGTTCTTC.

V usage is TRBV12-5 and J usage is TRBJ2-2; tentative D call: TRBD1 (5 bases). CDR3 length equals 13 residues. Germline V lookup: CDR1 LGHNT, CDR2 FRNRAP. Deletions cut 2 bases from V and 7 bases from J, with 8 bases between. CDR3 in amino acids: CASGLQGVGELFF. In DNA form, the CDR3 reads TGTGCTAGTGGTTTGCAAGGGGTCGGGGAGCTGTTTTTT.

The chain links TRBV27 to TRBJ1-5, with TRBD1 matching over 7 bases. This CDR3 has 18 amino acids. CDR1 MNHEY and CDR2 SMNVEV come from the germline V gene (reference sequence). J gave up 5 bases and V 6 bases, and 19 bases lay outside the gene matches. The CDR3 sequence is CASSRRGARQGDHQPQHF. Written as DNA, the CDR3 is TGTGCCAGCAGCCGTAGGGGGGCGCGGCAGGGGGATCATCAGCCCCAGCATTTT.

The chain joins TRBV4-1 to TRBJ1-5; no clear D gene. The germline gives CDR1 MGHRA, CDR2 YSYEKL. V lost 0 bases to trimming and J lost 0 bases, with 6 bases between them. CDR3 length: 15 residues. CDR3 bases: TGCGCCAGCAGCCAAGATCAGTATAGCAATCAGCCCCAGCATTTT. This gives the protein CASSQDQYSNQPQHF.

The chain links TRBV18 to TRBJ2-3; D is perhaps TRBD1 (6 bases). Between the trimmed V and J ends, which lost 3 bases and 5 bases, there was a span of 15 bases. The CDR3 loop spans 15 amino acids. Germline-derived CDR1 and CDR2 are KGHSH and LQKENI. CDR3 region: CASSPRLEQGDTQYF. The CDR3 DNA is TGTGCCAGCTCACCGAGACTTGAACAGGGAGATACGCAGTATTTT. The full variable domain, in which reference TRBV18 and TRBJ2-3 provide the parts outside the CDR3, is NAGVMQNPRHLVRRRGQEARLRCSPMKGHSHVYWYRQLPEEGLKFMVYLQKENIIDESGMPKERFSAEFPKEGPSILRIQQVVRGDSAAYFCASSPRLEQGDTQYFGPGTRLTVL.

The V gene is TRBV27, the J gene TRBJ2-7, with 7 bases lining up with TRBD2. Per the germline V gene, CDR1 is MNHEY and CDR2 is SMNVEV (reference sequence). V was pared by 9 bases and J by 6 bases, with 8 bases of the junction left unmatched. This CDR3 contains 12 residues. CDR3 region: CASTSDSGEQYF. The CDR3 region has the DNA TGTGCCAGTACTAGCGATTCCGGCGAGCAGTACTTC.

The chain carries TRBV6-5 and TRBJ1-2; D gene uncertain. Germline values: CDR1 MNHEY, CDR2 SVGAGI. Between the trimmed V and J ends, which lost 6 bases and 8 bases, there was a span of 22 bases. The CDR3 runs to 15 residues. CDR3 loop: CASRSARHQPWGYTF. In nucleotides, the CDR3 is TGTGCCAGCAGATCCGCGAGACACCAGCCTTGGGGCTACACCTTC.

This chain joins TRBV20-1 and TRBJ2-5; D remains unclear. V was pared by 1 base and J by 9 bases, with 9 bases between. The length of the CDR3 is 11 residues. The germline V gene encodes CDR1 DFQATT and CDR2 SNEGSKA (reference sequence). The CDR3 is CSARAPQAQYF. The CDR3 DNA is TGCAGTGCTAGAGCCCCCCAGGCCCAGTACTTC.

V is TRBV30 and J is TRBJ2-7, with 7 bases that match TRBD2. The CDR3 has 13 residues. V shed 3 bases, J shed 9 bases, and the junction held 11 bases outside the gene matches. Germline CDR1 and CDR2: GTSNPN and SVGIG (reference sequence). For the CDR3, the DNA is TGTGCCTGGAGGGGAGGGCCTAACGGGCTGCAGTACTTC. Its protein is CAWRGGPNGLQYF.

In nucleotides, the CDR3 is TGTGCCAGTAGTTTGGGGGCCCTACTGAACACTGAAGCTTTCTTT. This encodes CASSLGALLNTEAFF. The chain couples TRBV19 to TRBJ1-1; a possible D gene is TRBD1 (6 bases). V gave up 5 bases and J gave up 0 bases, with 13 bases separating them. The CDR3 extends over 15 amino acids. Per the germline V gene, CDR1 is LNHDA and CDR2 is SQIVND (reference sequence).

A single count supports this clone. The chain carries TRBV18 and TRBJ1-1; D may be TRBD1 (5 bases). Germline V gene lookup returns CDR1 KGHSH and CDR2 LQKENI. The CDR3 runs 12 residues. Trimming shortened V by 2 bases and J by 8 bases, and 9 bases separated the two germline ends. The CDR3: CASSPGGLEAFF. DNA for the CDR3: TGTGCCAGCTCACCAGGGGGGTTAGAAGCTTTCTTT.

This chain joins TRBV7-6 and TRBJ2-3; 8 bases map to TRBD2. V shed 0 bases and J 1 base; nucleotides not matched to a gene: 3. CDR3 length: 16 amino acids. Germline assignment: CDR1 SGHVS and CDR2 FNYEAQ. In DNA form, the CDR3 reads TGTGCCAGCAGCTTAGCGCCTAGCGGGCGCACAGATACGCAGTATTTT. Translated, it gives CASSLAPSGRTDTQYF.